These 5 T cell receptor beta chains share one sample of origin, sequenced in a study of early T cells in non-severe SARS-CoV-2 infection. TCRdb re-called the 5' RACE reads with MiXCR, one entry per CDR3 protein. The sample shows 90,000 to 120,000 distinct CDR3 sequences, approximately 12% of them seen only once. Sequencing input: whole blood. The receptor source for this set is an adult who was a healthcare worker with PCR-confirmed SARS-CoV-2 infection or an uninfected control (not recorded which).

Ten or more counts support this clonotype. The chain couples TRBV7-2 to TRBJ2-7; TRBD2 matches at 7 bases. Germline V gives CDR1 SGHTA, CDR2 FQGNSA. This CDR3 region has 13 residues. With 4 bases clipped from V and 5 bases from J, the junction kept 5 bases outside the gene matches. CDR3 bases: TGTGCCAGCAGCTCGACTAGCTACCACGAGCAGTACTTC. Its protein is CASSSTSYHEQYF.

This clonotype appeared a few times. The V call is TRBV12-3 or TRBV12-4, the J call TRBJ2-1; no definite D call. V shed 6 bases and J shed 6 bases, with 9 bases lying between them. This CDR3 contains 12 residues. CDR3 protein: CASRSSLNEQFF. CDR3 bases: TGTGCCAGCAGGTCCAGTCTCAATGAGCAGTTCTTC.

This clonotype was counted at least ten times. The chain has TRBV27 and TRBJ1-1, with 8 bases lining up with TRBD1. V lost 6 bases, J lost 4 bases, and 7 bases stayed unmatched. The CDR3 is 14 residues long. The V gene's germline CDR1 is MNHEY and CDR2 SMNVEV (reference sequence). The CDR3 DNA is TGTGCCAGCAGACGGACAGGGTTGAGCACTGAAGCTTTCTTT. Translation: CASRRTGLSTEAFF.

The chain links TRBV18 to TRBJ2-7, with 10 positions matching TRBD1. This CDR3 has 15 residues. Germline V gene data show CDR1 as KGHSH and CDR2 as LQKENI. Trimming cost V 3 bases and J 2 bases; bases outside gene matches: 4. DNA of the CDR3: TGTGCCAGCTCACCGACGGGACAGGGGCCCTACGAGCAGTACTTC. This translates into CASSPTGQGPYEQYF.

The J gene is TRBJ2-1, the V gene TRBV13; maybe TRBD1 (5 bases). V was shortened by 4 bases and J by 0 bases, with 10 bases between the two germline ends. The germline V gene encodes CDR1 PRHDT and CDR2 FYEKMQ (reference sequence). The CDR3 contains 15 residues. The CDR3 nucleotides read TGTGCCAGCAGCTGGTCCGGACACTCCTACAATGAGCAGTTCTTC. Its translation: CASSWSGHSYNEQFF.